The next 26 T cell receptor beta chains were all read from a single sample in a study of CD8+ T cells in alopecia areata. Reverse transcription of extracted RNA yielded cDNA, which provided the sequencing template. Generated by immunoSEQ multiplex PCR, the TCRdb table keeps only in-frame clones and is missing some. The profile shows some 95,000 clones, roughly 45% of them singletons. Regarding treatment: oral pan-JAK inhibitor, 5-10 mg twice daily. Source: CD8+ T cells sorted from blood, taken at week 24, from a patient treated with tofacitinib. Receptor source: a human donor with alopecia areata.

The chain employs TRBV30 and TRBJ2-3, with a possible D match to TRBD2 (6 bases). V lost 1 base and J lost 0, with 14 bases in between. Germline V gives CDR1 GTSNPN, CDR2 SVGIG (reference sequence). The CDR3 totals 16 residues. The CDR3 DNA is TGTGCCTGGAGTGCCGTCGGGGGAGGAAGCACAGATACGCAGTATTTT. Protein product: CAWSAVGGGSTDTQYF. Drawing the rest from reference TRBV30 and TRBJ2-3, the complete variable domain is SQTIHQWPATLVQPVGSPLSLECTVEGTSNPNLYWYRQAAGRGLQLLFYSVGIGQISSEVPQNLSASRPQDRQFILSSKKLLLSDSGFYLCAWSAVGGGSTDTQYFGPGTRLTVL.

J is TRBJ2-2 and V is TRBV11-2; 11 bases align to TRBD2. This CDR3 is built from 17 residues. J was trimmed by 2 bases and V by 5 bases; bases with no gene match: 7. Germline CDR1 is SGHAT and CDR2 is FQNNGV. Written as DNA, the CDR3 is TGTGCCAGCAGCATCCCGGGACTAGCGGCTAACACCGGGGAGCTGTTTTTT. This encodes CASSIPGLAANTGELFF.

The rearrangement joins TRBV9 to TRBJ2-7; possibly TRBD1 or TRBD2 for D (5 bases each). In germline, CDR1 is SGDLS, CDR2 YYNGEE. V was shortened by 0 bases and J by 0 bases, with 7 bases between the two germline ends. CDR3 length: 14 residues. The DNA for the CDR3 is TGTGCCAGCAGCGTAGCCGGGGCCTCCTACGAGCAGTACTTC. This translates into CASSVAGASYEQYF. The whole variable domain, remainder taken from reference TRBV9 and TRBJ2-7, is DSGVTQTPKHLITATGQRVTLRCSPRSGDLSVYWYQQSLDQGLQFLIQYYNGEERAKGNILERFSAQQFPDLHSELNLSSLELGDSALYFCASSVAGASYEQYFGPGTRLTVT.

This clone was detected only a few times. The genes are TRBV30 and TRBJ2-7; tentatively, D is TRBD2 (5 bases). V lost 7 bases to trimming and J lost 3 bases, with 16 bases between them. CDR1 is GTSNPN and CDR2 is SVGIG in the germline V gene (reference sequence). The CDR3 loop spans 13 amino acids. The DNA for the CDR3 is TGTGCCTCAAGCGACTATGGGCTCTACGAGCAGTACTTC. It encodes CASSDYGLYEQYF.

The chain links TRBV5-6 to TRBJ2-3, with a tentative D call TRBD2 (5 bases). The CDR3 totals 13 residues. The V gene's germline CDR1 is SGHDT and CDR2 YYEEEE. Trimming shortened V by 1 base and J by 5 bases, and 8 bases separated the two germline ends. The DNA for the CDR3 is TGTGCCAGCAGCTTGATCCGGGGAGATACGCAGTATTTT. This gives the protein CASSLIRGDTQYF.

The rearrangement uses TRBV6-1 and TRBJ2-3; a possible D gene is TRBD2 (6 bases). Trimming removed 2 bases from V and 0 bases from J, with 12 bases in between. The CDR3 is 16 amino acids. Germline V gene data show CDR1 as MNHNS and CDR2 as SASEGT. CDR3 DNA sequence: TGTGCCAGCAGTGAAATCCTAGCGAGTAGCACAGATACGCAGTATTTT. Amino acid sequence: CASSEILASSTDTQYF.

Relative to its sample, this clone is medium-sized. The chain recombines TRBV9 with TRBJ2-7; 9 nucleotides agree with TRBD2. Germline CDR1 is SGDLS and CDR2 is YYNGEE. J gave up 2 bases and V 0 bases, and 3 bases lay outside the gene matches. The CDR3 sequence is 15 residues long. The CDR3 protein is CASSVGLAVTYEQYF. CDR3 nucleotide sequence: TGTGCCAGCAGCGTAGGACTAGCGGTAACCTACGAGCAGTACTTC.

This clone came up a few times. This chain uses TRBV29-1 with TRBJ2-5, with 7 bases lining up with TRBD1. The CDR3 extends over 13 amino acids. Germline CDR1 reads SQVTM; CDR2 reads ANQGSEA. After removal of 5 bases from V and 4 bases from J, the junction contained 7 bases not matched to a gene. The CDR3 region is CSVRQGGLETQYF. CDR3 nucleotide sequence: TGCAGCGTTCGCCAAGGGGGCTTAGAGACCCAGTACTTC. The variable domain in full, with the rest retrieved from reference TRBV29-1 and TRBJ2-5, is SAVISQKPSRDICQRGTSLTIQCQVDSQVTMMFWYRQQPGQSLTLIATANQGSEATYESGFVIDKFPISRPNLTFSTLTVSNMSPEDSSIYLCSVRQGGLETQYFGPGTRLLVL.

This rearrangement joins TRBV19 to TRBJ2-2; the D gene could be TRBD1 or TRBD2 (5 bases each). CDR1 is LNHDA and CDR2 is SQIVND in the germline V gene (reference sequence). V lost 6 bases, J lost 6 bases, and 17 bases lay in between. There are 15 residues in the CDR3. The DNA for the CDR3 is TGTGCCAGTAGCTCAGGGACGGGCGGCTCCGGGGAGCTGTTTTTT. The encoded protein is CASSSGTGGSGELFF.

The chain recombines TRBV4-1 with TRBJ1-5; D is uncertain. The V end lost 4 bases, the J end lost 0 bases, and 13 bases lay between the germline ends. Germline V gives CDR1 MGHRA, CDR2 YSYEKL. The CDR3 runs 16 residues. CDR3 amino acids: CASSPGSEYSNQPQHF. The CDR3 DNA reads TGCGCCAGCAGCCCCGGCAGCGAGTATAGCAATCAGCCCCAGCATTTT.

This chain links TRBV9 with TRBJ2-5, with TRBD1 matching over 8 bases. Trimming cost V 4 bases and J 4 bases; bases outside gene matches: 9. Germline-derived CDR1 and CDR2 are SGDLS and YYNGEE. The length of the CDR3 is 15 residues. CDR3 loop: CASSLTGGLGETQYF. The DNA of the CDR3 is TGTGCCAGCAGCCTCACAGGGGGGTTGGGAGAGACCCAGTACTTC.

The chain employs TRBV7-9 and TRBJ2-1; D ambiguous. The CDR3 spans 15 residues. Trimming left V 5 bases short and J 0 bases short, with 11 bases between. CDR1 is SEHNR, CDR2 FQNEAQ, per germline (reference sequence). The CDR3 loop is CASSSEFSSYNEQFF. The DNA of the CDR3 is TGTGCCAGCAGCAGTGAATTCAGCTCCTACAATGAGCAGTTCTTC.

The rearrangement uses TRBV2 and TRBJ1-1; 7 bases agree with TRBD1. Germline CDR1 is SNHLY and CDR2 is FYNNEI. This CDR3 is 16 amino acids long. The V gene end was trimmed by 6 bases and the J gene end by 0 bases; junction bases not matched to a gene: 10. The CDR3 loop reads CASSQTKTGMNTEAFF. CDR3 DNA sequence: TGTGCCAGCAGCCAGACAAAGACAGGGATGAACACTGAAGCTTTCTTT.

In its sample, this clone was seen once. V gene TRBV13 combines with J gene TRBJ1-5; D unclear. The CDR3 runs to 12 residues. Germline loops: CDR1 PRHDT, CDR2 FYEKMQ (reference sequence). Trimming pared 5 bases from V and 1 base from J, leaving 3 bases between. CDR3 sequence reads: CASSVSNQPQHF. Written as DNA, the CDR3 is TGTGCCAGCAGCGTCAGCAATCAGCCCCAGCATTTT.

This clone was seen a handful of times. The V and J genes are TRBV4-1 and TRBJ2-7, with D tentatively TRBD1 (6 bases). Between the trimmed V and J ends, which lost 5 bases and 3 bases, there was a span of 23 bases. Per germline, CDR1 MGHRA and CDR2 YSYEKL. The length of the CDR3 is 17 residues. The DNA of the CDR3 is TGCGCCAGCAGCACTCCCTTGGCGGACAGAAGCTACTACGAGCAGTACTTC. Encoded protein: CASSTPLADRSYYEQYF.

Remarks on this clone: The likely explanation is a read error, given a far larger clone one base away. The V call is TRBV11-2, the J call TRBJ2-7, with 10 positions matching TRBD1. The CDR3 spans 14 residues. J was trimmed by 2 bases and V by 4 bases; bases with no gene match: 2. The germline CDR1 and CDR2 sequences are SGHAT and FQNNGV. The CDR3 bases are TGTGCCAGCAGCTACGGGACAGGGGCCTACGAGCAGTACTTC. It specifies CASSYGTGAYEQYF.

CDR3 loop: CASSPWRTLMNTEAFF. In DNA form, the CDR3 reads TGCGCCAGCAGTCCCTGGAGGACCTTAATGAACACTGAAGCTTTCTTT. V and J are TRBV23-1 and TRBJ1-1; D gene uncertain. TRBV23-1 is identified as an open reading frame with a role that is uncertain. The CDR3 length is 16 residues. The V and J ends lost 4 bases and 0 bases respectively, with 15 bases between them.

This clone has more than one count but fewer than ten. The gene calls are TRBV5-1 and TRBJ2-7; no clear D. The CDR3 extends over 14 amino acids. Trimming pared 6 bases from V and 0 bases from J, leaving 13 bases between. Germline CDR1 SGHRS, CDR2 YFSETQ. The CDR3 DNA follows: TGCGCCAGCACCGATGGGCCCAGCTCCTACGAGCAGTACTTC. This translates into CASTDGPSSYEQYF.

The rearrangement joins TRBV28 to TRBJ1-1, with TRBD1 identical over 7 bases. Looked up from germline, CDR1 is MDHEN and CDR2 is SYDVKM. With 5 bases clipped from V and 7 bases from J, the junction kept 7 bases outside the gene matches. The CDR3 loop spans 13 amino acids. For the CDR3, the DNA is TGTGCCAGCAGTCCGACAGGGAGTGTTGAAGCTTTCTTT. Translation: CASSPTGSVEAFF.

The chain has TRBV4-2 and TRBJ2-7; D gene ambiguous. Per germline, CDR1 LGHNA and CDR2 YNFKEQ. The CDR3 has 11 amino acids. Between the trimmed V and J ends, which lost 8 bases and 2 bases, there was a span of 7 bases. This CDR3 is CASSSAYEQYF. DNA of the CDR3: TGTGCCAGCTCATCGGCCTACGAGCAGTACTTC.

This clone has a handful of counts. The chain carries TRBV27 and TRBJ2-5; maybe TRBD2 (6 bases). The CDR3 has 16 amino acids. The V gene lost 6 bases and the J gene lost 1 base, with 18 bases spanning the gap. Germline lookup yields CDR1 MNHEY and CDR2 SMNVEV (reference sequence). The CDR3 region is CASSQLASVTQETQYF. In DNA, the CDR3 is TGTGCCAGCAGCCAACTAGCTTCGGTCACCCAAGAGACCCAGTACTTC.

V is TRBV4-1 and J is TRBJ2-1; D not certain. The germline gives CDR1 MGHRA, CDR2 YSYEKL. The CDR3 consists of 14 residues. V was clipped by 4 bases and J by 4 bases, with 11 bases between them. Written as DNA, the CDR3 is TGCGCCAGCAGCCCCAAAGACACATACAATGAGCAGTTCTTC. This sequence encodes CASSPKDTYNEQFF.

CDR3 DNA sequence: TGTGCCAGCAGCTCGGGAAGCCTAGGGACCTTGAGGCAGTATTTT. It is translated as CASSSGSLGTLRQYF. This chain uses TRBV7-2 with TRBJ2-3; D may be TRBD1 or TRBD2 (5 bases each). CDR1 is SGHTA, CDR2 FQGNSA, per germline. Trimming shortened V by 4 bases and J by 11 bases, and 22 bases separated the two germline ends. CDR3 length equals 15 residues.

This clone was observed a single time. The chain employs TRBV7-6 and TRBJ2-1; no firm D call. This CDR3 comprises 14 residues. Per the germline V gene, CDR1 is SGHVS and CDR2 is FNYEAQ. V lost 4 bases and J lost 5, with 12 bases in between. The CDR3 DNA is TGTGCCAGCAGCTATAGAACGGACGACAATGAGCAGTTCTTC. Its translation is CASSYRTDDNEQFF.

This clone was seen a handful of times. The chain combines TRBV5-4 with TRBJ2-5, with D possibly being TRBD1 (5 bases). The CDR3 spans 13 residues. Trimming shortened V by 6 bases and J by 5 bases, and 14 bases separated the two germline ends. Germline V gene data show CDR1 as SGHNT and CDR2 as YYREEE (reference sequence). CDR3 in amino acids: CASNLWGRETQYF. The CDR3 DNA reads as TGTGCCAGCAACCTCTGGGGCCGGGAGACCCAGTACTTC.

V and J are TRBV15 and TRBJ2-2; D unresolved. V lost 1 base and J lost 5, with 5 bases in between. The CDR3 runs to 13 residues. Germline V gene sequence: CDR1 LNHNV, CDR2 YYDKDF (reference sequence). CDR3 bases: TGTGCCACCAGCAGAGCCGGGACCGGGGAGCTGTTTTTT. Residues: CATSRAGTGELFF.